Below, 7 T cell receptor beta chains from the same sample are listed, as sequenced in a study of early T cells in non-severe SARS-CoV-2 infection. From the 5' RACE reads, TCRdb called clonotypes with MiXCR, one entry per CDR3 protein. The sample lists 55,000 to 75,000 distinct CDR3 sequences; 12% were seen once. The specimen was whole blood. The receptor source for this set is an adult who was a healthcare worker with PCR-confirmed SARS-CoV-2 infection or an uninfected control (not recorded which).

This clonotype was counted at least ten times. CDR3 DNA: TGTGCCAGCAGCGTAGGACAGCCTGGAAACACCATATATTTT. Protein product: CASSVGQPGNTIYF. The chain combines TRBV9 with TRBJ1-3; D may be TRBD1 (5 bases). The germline V gene encodes CDR1 SGDLS and CDR2 YYNGEE. This CDR3 region has 14 residues. V was trimmed by 0 bases and J by 2 bases, leaving 6 bases between them.

The J gene is TRBJ2-3, the V gene TRBV6-4, with 7 bases fitting TRBD2. This CDR3 spans 17 amino acids. Germline CDR1 is MRHNA and CDR2 is SNTAGT. Trimming removed 6 bases from V and 5 bases from J; junction bases left unmatched: 17. The CDR3 region has the DNA TGTGCCAGCAGCGCACCAAAGCGGGGCCCTCTGGTAGATACGCAGTATTTT. It yields the protein CASSAPKRGPLVDTQYF.

This clonotype was counted many times. The CDR3 reads CASSKATGSTTPAQYF. CDR3 DNA sequence: TGCGCCAGCAGCAAAGCGACAGGGTCGACTACGCCCGCCCAGTACTTC. V gene TRBV5-1 combines with J gene TRBJ2-5; TRBD1 agrees at 7 bases. Germline trimming cut 4 bases from V and 9 bases from J; bases unmatched to any gene: 18. This CDR3 region has 16 residues. Germline V CDR1 and CDR2: SGHRS, YFSETQ.

The sample holds many counts of this clonotype. The rearrangement uses TRBV10-1 and TRBJ2-5; 7 positions match TRBD1. CDR1 and CDR2 (germline): WNHNN, SYGVQD (reference sequence). CDR3 size: 14 residues. Trimming at V came to 0 bases and at J to 3 bases, leaving 1 base not matched to a gene. Written as DNA, the CDR3 is TGCGCCAGCAGTGAGTCCACAGGGGAAGAGACCCAGTACTTC. It is translated as CASSESTGEETQYF.

Regarding this clonotype: A much larger clone differs by one base, so this may be a read error. No conserved phenylalanine or tryptophan ends this CDR3, so it is likely a read error. The V gene is TRBV2, the J gene TRBJ2-2; D might be TRBD1 (5 bases). Germline CDR1 is SNHLY and CDR2 is FYNNEI. V was pared by 6 bases and J by 5 bases, with 19 bases between. CDR3 length: 16 residues. The CDR3 DNA is TGTGCCAGCAGAGGCCACACAGACAGATCAACCGGGGAGCTGTTTCTT. Encoded protein: CASRGHTDRSTGELFL.

The V gene is TRBV6-5, the J gene TRBJ1-1, with D maybe TRBD1 (6 bases). CDR3 length: 14 residues. Trimming shortened V by 4 bases and J by 1 base, and 10 bases separated the two germline ends. Looked up from germline, CDR1 is MNHEY and CDR2 is SVGAGI. The CDR3 nucleotides are TGTGCCAGCAGTTGGGGAGGGGGGAACACTGAAGCTTTCTTT. It codes for CASSWGGGNTEAFF.

This clonotype was detected only a few times. This chain links TRBV18 with TRBJ2-7; D gene unclear. The germline CDR1 and CDR2 sequences are KGHSH and LQKENI. Between the trimmed V and J ends, which lost 0 bases and 0 bases, there was a span of 9 bases. The length of the CDR3 is 15 residues. The DNA for the CDR3 is TGTGCCAGCTCACCACCGCTCAGGAGCTCCTACGAGCAGTACTTC. It is translated as CASSPPLRSSYEQYF.